The T cell receptor (beta chain) under discussion was sequenced for a study of blood T cell repertoires in COVID-19. As handled by the study authors: Amplification of reference gene primers provided the estimated nucleated cell counts. The repertoire was sequenced with immunoSEQ multiplex PCR; TCRdb's copy has only in-frame clones and lacks some. V, J and clone size derive from that table, while D and trimming were established from the DNA sequence. The table has roughly 170,000 clones, roughly 84% seen once; the top ten hold 0.95% to 1.5%. This clone showed up just once. V was shortened by 4 bases and J by 0 bases, with 17 bases between the two germline ends. The CDR3 has 17 residues. CDR1 is LGHDT and CDR2 is YNNKEL in the germline V gene (reference sequence).

Sequencing was done on a sample of peripheral blood. The TCR comes from a man in his sixties who had recovered from COVID-19. The chain has TRBV3-1 (or the pseudogene TRBV3-2) and TRBJ2-3; a weak D match, TRBD2 (6 bases). CDR3 bases: TGTGCCAGCAGCCCAGCGATGGGGGGACCTAGCACAGATACGCAGTATTTT. Residues: CASSPAMGGPSTDTQYF.